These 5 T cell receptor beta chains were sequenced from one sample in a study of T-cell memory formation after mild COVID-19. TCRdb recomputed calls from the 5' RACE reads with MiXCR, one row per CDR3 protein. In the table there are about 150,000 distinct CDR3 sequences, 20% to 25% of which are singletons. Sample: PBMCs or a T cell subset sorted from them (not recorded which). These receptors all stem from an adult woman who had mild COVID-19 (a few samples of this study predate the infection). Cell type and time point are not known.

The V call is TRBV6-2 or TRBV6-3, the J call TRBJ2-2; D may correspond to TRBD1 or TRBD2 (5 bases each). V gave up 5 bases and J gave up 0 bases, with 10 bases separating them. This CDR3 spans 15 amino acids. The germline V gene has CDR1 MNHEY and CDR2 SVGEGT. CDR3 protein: CASSRTGPNTGELFF. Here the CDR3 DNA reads TGTGCCAGCAGTAGGACGGGGCCGAACACCGGGGAGCTGTTTTTT.

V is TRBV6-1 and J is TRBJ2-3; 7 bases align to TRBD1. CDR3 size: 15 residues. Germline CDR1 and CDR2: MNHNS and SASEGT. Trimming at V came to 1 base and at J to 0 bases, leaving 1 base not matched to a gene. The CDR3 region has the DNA TGTGCCAGCAGTGAAGTACAGGGGAGCACAGATACGCAGTATTTT. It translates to CASSEVQGSTDTQYF.

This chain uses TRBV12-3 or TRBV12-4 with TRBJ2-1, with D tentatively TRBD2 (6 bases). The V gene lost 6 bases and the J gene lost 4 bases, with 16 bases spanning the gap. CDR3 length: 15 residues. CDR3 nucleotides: TGTGCCAGCAGGGTCCGACTAGTGCGGTACAATGAGCAGTTCTTC. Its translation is CASRVRLVRYNEQFF.

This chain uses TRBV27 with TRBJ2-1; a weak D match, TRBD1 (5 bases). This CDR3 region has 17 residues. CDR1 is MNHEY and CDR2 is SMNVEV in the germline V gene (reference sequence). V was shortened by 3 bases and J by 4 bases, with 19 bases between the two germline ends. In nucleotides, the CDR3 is TGTGCCAGCAGTTTCACTACAGGTAGAGTAGGGTACAATGAGCAGTTCTTC. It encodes CASSFTTGRVGYNEQFF.

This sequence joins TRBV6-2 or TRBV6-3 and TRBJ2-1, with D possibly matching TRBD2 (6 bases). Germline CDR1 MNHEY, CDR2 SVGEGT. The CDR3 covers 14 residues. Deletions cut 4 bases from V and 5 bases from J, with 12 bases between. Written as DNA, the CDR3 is TGTGCCAGCAGTTGGGGGGATTACGACAATGAGCAGTTCTTC. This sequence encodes CASSWGDYDNEQFF.